The rows below give T cell receptor beta chains drawn from one sample of a study of CD8 T cells in Susac syndrome. TCRdb processed the immunoSEQ multiplex PCR reads anew with MiXCR; each CDR3 protein has one entry. The sample consists of 140,000 to 150,000 distinct CDR3 sequences, roughly 95% of them appearing once. The sequenced material came from CD4+ T cells from PBMCs. These receptor sequences come from a human donor in good health. The CDR3 runs from the conserved cysteine through the conserved F or W. Each record gives: V gene, J gene, CDR3 protein.

TRBV30	TRBJ2-4	CAWGQAGGIQNIQYF
TRBV30	TRBJ2-1	CAWIRTPPTGQFF
TRBV12-3/TRBV12-4	TRBJ2-3	CASSQAGLGTDTQYF
TRBV19	TRBJ2-1	CASSMGGSYNEQFF
TRBV27	TRBJ2-3	CASSWGGQGQGRDTQYF
TRBV9	TRBJ2-7	CASSVTGDGYEQYF
TRBV24-1	TRBJ2-1	CATSEGGPWDEQFF
TRBV27	TRBJ2-7	CASSLFHSYEQYF
TRBV30	TRBJ1-2	CAWNGQSDYGYTF
TRBV30	TRBJ2-5	CAWSRDREVTGYF
TRBV18	TRBJ1-1	CATYGGIKGTEAFF
TRBV20-1	TRBJ2-3	CSARGTGYTQYF
TRBV5-1	TRBJ1-1	CASSWGTADTEAFF
TRBV27	TRBJ1-1	CASSPRGQQNTEAFF
TRBV25-1	TRBJ2-2	CASTDRLTGELFF
TRBV7-2	TRBJ1-5	CASSFLGGNQPQHF
TRBV15	TRBJ2-5	CATGSRQGLETQYF
TRBV14	TRBJ2-5	CASRRSGIETQYF
TRBV6-6	TRBJ2-4	CASSYVQGDIQYF
TRBV18	TRBJ2-3	CASSPLPRLPDTQYF
TRBV5-1	TRBJ2-1	CASSLIAGTHNEQFF
TRBV10-3	TRBJ2-7	CAISAGLAGGSEQYF
TRBV28	TRBJ2-5	CASSLGQKETQYF
TRBV3-1	TRBJ2-2	CASSHSGELFF
TRBV10-3	TRBJ1-2	CAISDSGGIGYGYTF
TRBV20-1	TRBJ1-1	CSARAYTGPEGAFF
TRBV20-1	TRBJ2-7	CSANRGTSYEQYF
TRBV4-1	TRBJ1-1	CASSPQMNTEAFF
TRBV20-1	TRBJ2-5	CSAMEGARPQETQYF
TRBV28	TRBJ1-2	CASSLSPEGAHGYTF
TRBV9	TRBJ2-2	CASSVGGSNGELFF
TRBV5-1	TRBJ1-4	CASMASEDNNEKLFF
TRBV12-3/TRBV12-4	TRBJ2-7	CASRGQSYEQYF
TRBV20-1	TRBJ2-1	CSPQVAGGGTYNEQFF
TRBV5-6	TRBJ2-6	CASSLNGWSGANVLTF
TRBV20-1	TRBJ1-5	CSATGDSNQPQHF
TRBV5-1	TRBJ2-1	CASSLAPSGIRHENEQFF
TRBV4-1	TRBJ2-5	CASSQVTAGGFQETQYF
TRBV2	TRBJ2-3	CASGRARKTDTQYF
TRBV20-1	TRBJ2-1	CSARRDNLPPYNEQFF
TRBV5-6	TRBJ1-2	CASSLVRGWSYGYTF